This TCR beta chain stems from a study of T cells after yellow fever vaccination. For TCR, cDNA came from 5'RACE template switching, which added a universal primer site and UMIs. Via MiXCR, TCRdb re-called the 5' RACE reads, giving one row per CDR3 protein. The table lists approximately 550,000 distinct CDR3 sequences, 13% of them singletons. J lost 4 bases, V lost 3 bases, and 18 bases had no gene match. Germline CDR1 ENHRY, CDR2 SYGVKD. The CDR3 loop spans 19 amino acids. In its sample, this clonotype was seen a few times. The TCR comes from a man in his thirties or forties who received the YFV17D yellow fever vaccine. The specimen was PBMCs, collected on the day of the yellow fever booster vaccination. The chain has TRBV10-3 and TRBJ1-5; 7 nucleotides align to TRBD1. This chain's CDR3 is CAISDPRGGSRAPNQPQHF. The CDR3 region has the DNA TGTGCCATCAGTGACCCCAGGGGGGGGTCGCGAGCCCCTAATCAGCCCCAGCATTTT.